This passage covers 18 T cell receptor beta chains from one sample sequenced in a study of CD8+ T cells in alopecia areata (dated 2018 in TCRdb). Receptor libraries were prepared by the immunoSEQ multiplex PCR assay. RNA was extracted from all samples and reverse transcribed into cDNA, which served as template for TCR sequencing. TCRdb carries this immuneACCESS record with in-frame sequences only. Its versions omit some clonotypes, under half of them owing to an unresolved V gene in the studies checked, with the rest unexplained. In this sample the table shows about 200,000 clones, approximately 52% of which occur a single time. The ten largest make up 0.45% of the sample. Reading the label with the study, this specimen's time point is: baseline before oral tofacitinib. The sample here was CD4+ T cells sorted from blood, taken at week 0. The receptors were sampled from a human donor with alopecia areata.

This clone showed up just a few times. This rearrangement joins TRBV6-6 to TRBJ1-2; 9 nucleotides agree with TRBD1. Unmatched junction bases numbered 8, after V lost 6 bases and J lost 0 bases. This CDR3 is 16 amino acids long. CDR1 and CDR2 (germline): MNHNY, SVGAGI (reference sequence). The DNA for the CDR3 is TGTGCCAGCAGAGGGTTACAGGGGGCAGCTAACTATGGCTACACCTTC. This encodes CASRGLQGAANYGYTF.

The genes are TRBV2 and TRBJ2-7; 10 positions agree with TRBD1. Germline-derived CDR1 and CDR2 are SNHLY and FYNNEI. V lost 6 bases and J lost 1; bases outside the gene matches: 12. CDR3 length: 17 amino acids. CDR3 DNA: TGTGCCAGCAGCCGGGACAGGGGCAAAGACGTGTCCTACGAGCAGTACTTC. It yields the protein CASSRDRGKDVSYEQYF.

This chain uses TRBV18 with TRBJ2-5; no clear D gene. The DNA end is more similar to TRBJ2-7, so the J call may be wrong. The germline gives CDR1 KGHSH, CDR2 LQKENI. The CDR3 covers 12 residues. The CDR3 bases are TGTGCCAGCTCACCAGGCTCCTACGAGCAGTACTTC. Its protein product is CASSPGSYEQYF.

Remarks on this clone: Mismatch with germline at one junction end may stem from a read error. The chain links TRBV4-1 to TRBJ2-1; 14 bases line up with TRBD2. There are 16 residues in the CDR3. Germline V gives CDR1 MGHRA, CDR2 YSYEKL. CDR3 protein: CASSRGLAGDGNEQFF. CDR3 DNA sequence: TGTGCCAGCAGCCGGGGACTAGCGGGAGATGGGAATGAGCAGTTCTTC.

The sample holds a few counts of this clone. This chain connects TRBV5-4 to TRBJ1-2, with a possible D match to TRBD1 (5 bases). The germline V gene encodes CDR1 SGHNT and CDR2 YYREEE (reference sequence). The length of the CDR3 is 13 residues. V was pared by 4 bases and J by 7 bases, with 14 bases between. CDR3 amino acids: CASSPHGAGGYTF. CDR3 sequence (DNA): TGTGCCAGCAGCCCCCACGGGGCCGGTGGCTACACCTTC.

The chain recombines TRBV5-1 with TRBJ1-2, with 9 bases identical to TRBD1. J was trimmed by 7 bases and V by 6 bases; bases with no gene match: 13. Germline V CDR1 and CDR2: SGHRS, YFSETQ. The CDR3 loop spans 15 amino acids. CDR3 protein: CASNFNDRGISGYTF. In nucleotides, the CDR3 is TGCGCCAGCAACTTTAACGACAGGGGGATAAGTGGCTACACCTTC.

The gene calls are TRBV20-1 and TRBJ2-1, with D tentatively TRBD1 (5 bases). CDR1 is DFQATT, CDR2 SNEGSKA, per germline (reference sequence). The CDR3 is made up of 11 amino acids. Trimming removed 4 bases from V and 5 bases from J, with 6 bases in between. CDR3 in DNA: TGCAGTGCTAACAGGAACAATGAGCAGTTCTTC. It yields the protein CSANRNNEQFF.

This clone was detected only once. This rearrangement joins TRBV30 to TRBJ1-2, with D perhaps TRBD1 (6 bases). The V end lost 5 bases, the J end lost 7 bases, and 14 bases lay between the germline ends. Germline V gives CDR1 GTSNPN, CDR2 SVGIG (reference sequence). This CDR3 has 12 amino acids. The CDR3 sequence is CAWSEQGLGYTF. In DNA, the CDR3 is TGTGCCTGGTCCGAACAGGGCCTTGGCTACACCTTC. Full variable domain (rest looked up from reference TRBV30 and TRBJ1-2): SQTIHQWPATLVQPVGSPLSLECTVEGTSNPNLYWYRQAAGRGLQLLFYSVGIGQISSEVPQNLSASRPQDRQFILSSKKLLLSDSGFYLCAWSEQGLGYTFGSGTRLTVV.

In its sample, this clone was seen a few times. The gene calls are TRBV7-2 and TRBJ2-7; D perhaps matches TRBD2 (5 bases). Trimming took off 5 bases at V and 7 bases at J, with 15 bases between the two ends. CDR3 length equals 13 residues. The germline V gene has CDR1 SGHTA and CDR2 FQGNSA. The CDR3 sequence is CASSPYLAKEQYF. In DNA, the CDR3 is TGTGCCAGCAGCCCTTATTTAGCGAAAGAGCAGTACTTC.

This chain joins TRBV5-1 and TRBJ2-7, with a tentative D call TRBD1 (6 bases). CDR3 size: 14 residues. Germline CDR1 is SGHRS and CDR2 is YFSETQ. V was cut by 0 bases and J by 2 bases, with 9 bases left in between. CDR3 residues: CASSLGRDTYEQYF. The CDR3 DNA reads as TGCGCCAGCAGCTTGGGCCGGGACACCTACGAGCAGTACTTC.

The chain uses TRBV11-2 and TRBJ1-2, with D maybe TRBD1 (5 bases). The CDR3 spans 12 residues. Germline V gene lookup returns CDR1 SGHAT and CDR2 FQNNGV. V was trimmed by 5 bases and J by 8 bases, leaving 12 bases between them. The CDR3 region has the DNA TGTGCCAGCAGCGGCGGGGGTACGGGCTACACCTTC. It translates to CASSGGGTGYTF.

J is TRBJ1-2 and V is TRBV29-1; D unresolved. The CDR3 sequence is 15 residues long. The V end lost 2 bases, the J end lost 0 bases, and 13 bases lay between the germline ends. Germline V gene sequence: CDR1 SQVTM, CDR2 ANQGSEA. The CDR3 region is CSVESGRVANYGYTF. In DNA, the CDR3 is TGCAGCGTTGAATCAGGAAGGGTCGCTAACTATGGCTACACCTTC.

The chain is built from TRBV4-2 and TRBJ2-5; D possibly corresponds to TRBD2 (6 bases). V lost 0 bases and J 6 bases, leaving 17 bases between the germline ends. The CDR3 loop spans 16 amino acids. From germline, CDR1 is LGHNA and CDR2 YNFKEQ. The DNA of the CDR3 is TGTGCCAGCAGCCAAGATCAGCACCAGCGGGCAAAGACCCAGTACTTC. It is translated as CASSQDQHQRAKTQYF.

This sequence joins TRBV29-1 and TRBJ1-3, with D hard to call. From germline, CDR1 is SQVTM and CDR2 ANQGSEA. V lost 3 bases and J 1 base, leaving 7 bases between the germline ends. CDR3 length: 13 residues. CDR3 sequence reads: CSVELLSGNTIYF. CDR3 bases: TGCAGCGTTGAGTTGTTATCTGGAAACACCATATATTTT. Looking up the rest from reference TRBV29-1 and TRBJ1-3 gives the full variable domain: SAVISQKPSRDICQRGTSLTIQCQVDSQVTMMFWYRQQPGQSLTLIATANQGSEATYESGFVIDKFPISRPNLTFSTLTVSNMSPEDSSIYLCSVELLSGNTIYFGEGSWLTVV.

In this sample, this clone turned up a few times. The J gene is TRBJ1-6, the V gene TRBV30; D is unresolved. The germline gives CDR1 GTSNPN, CDR2 SVGIG (reference sequence). Between the trimmed V and J ends, which lost 6 bases and 7 bases, there was a span of 16 bases. The CDR3 is made up of 14 amino acids. DNA for the CDR3: TGTGCCTGCGTTGGCAGACTAAGAAATTCACCCCTCCACTTT. Its translation is CACVGRLRNSPLHF.

The gene calls are TRBV30 and TRBJ2-3; 7 bases fit TRBD1. The CDR3 extends over 14 amino acids. The germline CDR1 and CDR2 sequences are GTSNPN and SVGIG (reference sequence). V lost 1 base to trimming and J lost 4 bases; unmatched junction nucleotides: 5. The CDR3 loop reads CAWSEGGLSDTQYF. CDR3 sequence (DNA): TGTGCCTGGAGTGAAGGGGGCCTCTCAGATACGCAGTATTTT.

The rearrangement links TRBV7-9 to TRBJ2-7, with TRBD1 identical over 9 bases. Germline-derived CDR1 and CDR2 are SEHNR and FQNEAQ (reference sequence). This CDR3 region has 15 residues. After removal of 1 base from V and 6 bases from J, the junction contained 7 bases not matched to a gene. The CDR3 bases are TGTGCCAGCAGCTTAGGTTCGGACAGGGGTGGCGAGCAGTACTTC. Translating gives CASSLGSDRGGEQYF.

The chain joins TRBV29-1 to TRBJ1-4; 8 bases align to TRBD1. The J segment lost 6 bases and the V segment lost 7 bases, leaving 4 bases of the junction unmatched. Germline assignment: CDR1 SQVTM and CDR2 ANQGSEA. CDR3 length equals 12 residues. The DNA for the CDR3 is TGCAGCGCACGGACAGGGTATGAAAAACTGTTTTTT. Translating it yields CSARTGYEKLFF.